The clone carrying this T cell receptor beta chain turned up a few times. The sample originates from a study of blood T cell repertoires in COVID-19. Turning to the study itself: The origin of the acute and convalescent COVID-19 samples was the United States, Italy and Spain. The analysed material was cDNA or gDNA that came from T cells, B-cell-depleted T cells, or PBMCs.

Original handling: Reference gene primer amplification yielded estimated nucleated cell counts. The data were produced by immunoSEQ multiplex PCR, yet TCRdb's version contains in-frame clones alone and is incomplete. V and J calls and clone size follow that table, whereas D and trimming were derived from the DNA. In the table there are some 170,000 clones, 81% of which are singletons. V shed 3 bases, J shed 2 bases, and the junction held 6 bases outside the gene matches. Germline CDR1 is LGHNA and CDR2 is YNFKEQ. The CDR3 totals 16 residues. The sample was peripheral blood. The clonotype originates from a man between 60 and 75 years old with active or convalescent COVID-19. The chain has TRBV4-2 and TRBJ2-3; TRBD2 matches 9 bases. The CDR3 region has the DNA TGTGCCAGCAGCCAGGCCGGGACTAGCCACACAGATACGCAGTATTTT. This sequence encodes CASSQAGTSHTDTQYF.